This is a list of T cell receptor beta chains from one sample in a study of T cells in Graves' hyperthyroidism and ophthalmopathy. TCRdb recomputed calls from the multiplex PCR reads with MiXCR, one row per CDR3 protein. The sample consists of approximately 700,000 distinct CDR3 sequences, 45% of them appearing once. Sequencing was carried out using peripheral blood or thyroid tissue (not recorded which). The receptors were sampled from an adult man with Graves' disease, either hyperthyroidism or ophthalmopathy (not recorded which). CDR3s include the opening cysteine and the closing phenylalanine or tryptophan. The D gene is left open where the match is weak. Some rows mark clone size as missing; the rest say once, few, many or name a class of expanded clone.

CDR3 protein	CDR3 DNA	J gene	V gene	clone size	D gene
CASSYSTGGLFYGYTF	TGTGCCAGCAGTTACTCGACCGGGGGGCTCTTCTATGGCTACACCTTC	TRBJ1-2	TRBV6-1	few	NA
CATSFRQRRVNTEAFF	TGTGCCACCAGCTTCCGTCAAAGGAGAGTAAACACTGAAGCTTTCTTT	TRBJ1-1	TRBV15	NA	NA
CSASKVSGNTIYF	TGCAGTGCTAGCAAAGTCTCTGGAAACACCATATATTTT	TRBJ1-3	TRBV20-1	NA	NA
CSVAGLAGVDTDTQYF	TGCAGCGTCGCGGGACTAGCGGGAGTTGACACAGATACGCAGTATTTT	TRBJ2-3	TRBV29-1	NA	TRBD2
CSAGDRSWTGSGELFF	TGCAGTGCTGGAGATCGGTCATGGACAGGGTCCGGGGAGCTGTTTTTT	TRBJ2-2	TRBV20-1	NA	TRBD1
CASSEQTGSVLTF	TGTGCCAGCAGTGAACAGACAGGGAGCGTCCTGACTTTC	TRBJ2-6	TRBV2	NA	TRBD1
CASSLRSWTAGNTIYF	TGTGCCAGCAGCTTACGTTCGTGGACAGCTGGAAACACCATATATTTT	TRBJ1-3	TRBV7-2	many	NA
CASSERLVSRETQYF	TGTGCCAGCAGTGAACGACTTGTGTCCAGAGAGACCCAGTACTTC	TRBJ2-5	TRBV6-1	NA	NA
CASKVSSGNTIYF	TGTGCCAGCAAAGTTAGTTCCGGAAACACCATATATTTT	TRBJ1-3	TRBV10-3	NA	NA
CAISEWNSKSSYEQYF	TGTGCCATCAGTGAGTGGAACTCGAAGAGCTCCTACGAGCAGTACTTC	TRBJ2-7	TRBV10-3	many	NA
CASSRAAKYGYTF	TGTGCCAGCAGTCGGGCGGCGAAGTATGGCTACACCTTC	TRBJ1-2	TRBV12-3/TRBV12-4	once	NA
CASSGGVGQPQHF	TGTGCCAGCAGTGGGGGGGTTGGACAGCCCCAGCATTTT	TRBJ1-5	TRBV2	many	NA
CSVGALGNTGELFF	TGCAGCGTGGGGGCACTGGGCAACACCGGGGAGCTGTTTTTT	TRBJ2-2	TRBV29-1	many	NA
CASSPGQGAIETQYF	TGTGCCAGCAGCCCGGGACAGGGGGCTATCGAGACCCAGTACTTC	TRBJ2-5	TRBV7-8	many	TRBD1
CASSSGQLDEQYF	TGTGCCAGCAGTTCTGGACAGCTCGACGAGCAGTACTTC	TRBJ2-7	TRBV7-9	NA	NA
CASSQDGRTPDSGANVLTF	TGCGCCAGCAGCCAAGACGGCCGGACCCCAGACTCTGGGGCCAACGTCCTGACTTTT	TRBJ2-6	TRBV4-1	once	NA
CASSVQGRDEQYF	TGTGCCAGCAGCGTACAGGGCAGGGACGAGCAGTACTTC	TRBJ2-7	TRBV6-5	few	NA
CASSLNGTGASSGANVLTF	TGCGCCAGCAGCTTGAACGGCACAGGGGCCTCCTCTGGGGCCAACGTCCTGACTTTC	TRBJ2-6	TRBV5-1	few	TRBD1
CASSPPSGQGNYGYTF	TGTGCCAGCAGCCCGCCCTCGGGACAGGGAAACTATGGCTACACCTTC	TRBJ1-2	TRBV7-2	NA	TRBD1
CASSESAGTEKLFF	TGTGCCAGCAGTGAATCGGCAGGGACAGAAAAACTGTTTTTT	TRBJ1-4	TRBV25-1	once	NA
CSARDLRYEQYF	TGCAGTGCTAGAGATCTGCGTTACGAGCAGTACTTC	TRBJ2-7	TRBV20-1	many	NA
CASSPDRLKAFF	TGTGCCAGCAGTCCTGACAGGTTAAAAGCTTTCTTT	TRBJ1-1	TRBV12-3/TRBV12-4	few	NA
CASGAGPNSPLHF	TGTGCCAGCGGGGCAGGGCCAAATTCACCCCTCCACTTT	TRBJ1-6	TRBV9	many	NA
CASSEQQGRYEQYF	TGTGCCAGCAGTGAGCAACAGGGGCGCTACGAGCAGTACTTC	TRBJ2-7	TRBV25-1	NA	TRBD1
CASSLQPGGSEAFF	TGTGCCAGCAGCTTACAGCCGGGCGGGAGTGAAGCTTTCTTT	TRBJ1-1	TRBV7-9	NA	NA
CASSYSSGQAYEQYF	TGTGCCAGCAGTTACTCGTCCGGACAAGCCTACGAGCAGTACTTC	TRBJ2-7	TRBV6-5	NA	NA
CASSLGTEKGYTF	TGTGCCAGCAGTTTAGGGACAGAAAAAGGCTACACCTTC	TRBJ1-2	TRBV6-5	NA	TRBD1
CSSFQGSGGYGYTF	TGCAGCAGCTTCCAGGGTTCCGGTGGCTATGGCTACACCTTC	TRBJ1-2	TRBV29-1	NA	NA
CASSVGGEFPYEQYF	TGTGCCAGCAGCGTAGGGGGGGAATTCCCCTACGAGCAGTACTTC	TRBJ2-7	TRBV2	NA	NA
CATSRAKHSNQPQHF	TGTGCCACCAGCAGAGCTAAGCATAGCAATCAGCCCCAGCATTTT	TRBJ1-5	TRBV15	many	NA
CASSLWGREEQPQHF	TGTGCCAGCAGTTTATGGGGTAGAGAGGAGCAGCCCCAGCATTTT	TRBJ1-5	TRBV28	NA	NA
CSVAGRATEAFF	TGCAGCGTTGCCGGGAGGGCCACTGAAGCTTTCTTT	TRBJ1-1	TRBV29-1	many	NA